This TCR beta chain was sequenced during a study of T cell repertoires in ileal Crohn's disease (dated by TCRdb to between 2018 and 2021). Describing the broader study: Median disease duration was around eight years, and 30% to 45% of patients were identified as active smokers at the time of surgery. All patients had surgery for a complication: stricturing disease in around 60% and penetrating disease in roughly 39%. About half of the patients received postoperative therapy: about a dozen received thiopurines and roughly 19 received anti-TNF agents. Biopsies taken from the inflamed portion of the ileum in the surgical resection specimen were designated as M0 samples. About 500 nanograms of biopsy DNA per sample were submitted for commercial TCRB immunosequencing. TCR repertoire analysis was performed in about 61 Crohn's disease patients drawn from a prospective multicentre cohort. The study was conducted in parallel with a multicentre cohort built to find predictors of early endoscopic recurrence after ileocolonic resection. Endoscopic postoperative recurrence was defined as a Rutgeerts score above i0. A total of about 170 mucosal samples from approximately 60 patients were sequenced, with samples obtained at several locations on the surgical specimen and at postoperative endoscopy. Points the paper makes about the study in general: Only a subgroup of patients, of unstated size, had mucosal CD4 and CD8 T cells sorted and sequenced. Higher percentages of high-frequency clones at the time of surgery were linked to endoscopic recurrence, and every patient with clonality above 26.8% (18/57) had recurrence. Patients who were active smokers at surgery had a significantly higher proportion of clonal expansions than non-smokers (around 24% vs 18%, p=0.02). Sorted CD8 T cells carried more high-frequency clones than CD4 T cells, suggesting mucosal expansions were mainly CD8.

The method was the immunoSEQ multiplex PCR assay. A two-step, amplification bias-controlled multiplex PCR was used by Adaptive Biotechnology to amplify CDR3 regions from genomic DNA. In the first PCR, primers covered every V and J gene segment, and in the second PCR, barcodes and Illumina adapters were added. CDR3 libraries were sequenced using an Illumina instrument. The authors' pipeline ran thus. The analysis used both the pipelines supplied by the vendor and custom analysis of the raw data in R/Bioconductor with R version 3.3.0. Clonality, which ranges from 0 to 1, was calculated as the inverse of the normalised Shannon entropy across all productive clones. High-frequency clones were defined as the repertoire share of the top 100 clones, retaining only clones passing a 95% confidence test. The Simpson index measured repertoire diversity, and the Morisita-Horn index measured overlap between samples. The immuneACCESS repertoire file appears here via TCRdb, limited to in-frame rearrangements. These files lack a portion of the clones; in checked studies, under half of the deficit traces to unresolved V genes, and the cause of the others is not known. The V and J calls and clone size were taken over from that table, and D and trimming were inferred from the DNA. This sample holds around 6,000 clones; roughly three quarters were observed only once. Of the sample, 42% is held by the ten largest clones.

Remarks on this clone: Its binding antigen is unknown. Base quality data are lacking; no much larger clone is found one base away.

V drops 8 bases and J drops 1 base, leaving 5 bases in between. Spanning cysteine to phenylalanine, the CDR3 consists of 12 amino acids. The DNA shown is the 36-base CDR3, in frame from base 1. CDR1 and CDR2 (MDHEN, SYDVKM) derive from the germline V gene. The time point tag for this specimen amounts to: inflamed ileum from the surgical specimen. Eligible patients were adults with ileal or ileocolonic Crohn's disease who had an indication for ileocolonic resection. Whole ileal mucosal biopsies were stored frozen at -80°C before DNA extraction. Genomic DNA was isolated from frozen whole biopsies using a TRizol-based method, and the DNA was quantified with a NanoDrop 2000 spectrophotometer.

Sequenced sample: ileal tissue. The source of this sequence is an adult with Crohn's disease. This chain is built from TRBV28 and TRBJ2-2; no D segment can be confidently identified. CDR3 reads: CASGVNTGELFF. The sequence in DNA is TGTGCCAGCGGGGTGAACACCGGGGAGCTGTTTTTT.